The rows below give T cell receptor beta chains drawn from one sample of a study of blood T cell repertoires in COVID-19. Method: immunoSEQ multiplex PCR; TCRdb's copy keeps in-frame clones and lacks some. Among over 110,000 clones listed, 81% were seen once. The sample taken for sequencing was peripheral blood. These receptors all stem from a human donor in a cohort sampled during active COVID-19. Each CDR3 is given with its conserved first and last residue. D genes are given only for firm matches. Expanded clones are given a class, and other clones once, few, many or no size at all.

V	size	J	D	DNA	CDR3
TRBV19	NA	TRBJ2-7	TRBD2	TGTGCCAGTAGTCTACGGACTAGCGCCGCTCGTTCCGAGCAGTACTTC	CASSLRTSAARSEQYF
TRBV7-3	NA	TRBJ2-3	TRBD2	TGTGCCAGCAGCTTAATAGCGGGAGATGGTACAGATACGCAGTATTTT	CASSLIAGDGTDTQYF
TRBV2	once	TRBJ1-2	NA	TGTGCCAGCAGTGAATACTCGATCGAAACCTTC	CASSEYSIETF
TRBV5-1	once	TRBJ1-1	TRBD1	TGCGCCAGCAGTCCTTGGGCCACAAAAACAGGGGCGTATACTGAAGCTTTCTTT	CASSPWATKTGAYTEAFF
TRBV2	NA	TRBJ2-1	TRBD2	TGTGCCAGCAACCCAAACGAAGCGGGAGGGAATGAGCAGTTCTTC	CASNPNEAGGNEQFF
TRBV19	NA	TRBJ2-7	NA	TGTGCCAGTAGTACCACCCCCGGAGGGGTGGACGAGCAGTACTTC	CASSTTPGGVDEQYF
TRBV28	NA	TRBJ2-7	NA	TGTGCCAGCAGCTTTCCCTCAGGACGCTCCTCGAGGACAAATTACGAGCAGTACTTC	CASSFPSGRSSRTNYEQYF
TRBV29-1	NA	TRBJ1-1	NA	TGCAGCGTTCCCAAAGGCGGGCTTACGGGCACTGAAGCTTTCTTT	CSVPKGGLTGTEAFF
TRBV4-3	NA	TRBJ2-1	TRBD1	TGCGCCAGCAGCCAAGGGGTCATGGGACAGGGACGGGGTGATGAGCAGTTCTTC	CASSQGVMGQGRGDEQFF
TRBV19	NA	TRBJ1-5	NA	TGTGCCAGTAGTAGGTGGGAGGCACAGCCCCAGCATTTT	CASSRWEAQPQHF
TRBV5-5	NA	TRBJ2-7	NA	TGTGCCAGCAAGAGTACAGGGAGTTTCTCCTACGAGCAGTACTTC	CASKSTGSFSYEQYF
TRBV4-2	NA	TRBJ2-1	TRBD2	TGTGCCAGCAGCCAGGAGACTAGCGGGAGCGGGCAGTTCTTC	CASSQETSGSGQFF
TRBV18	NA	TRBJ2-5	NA	TGTGCCAGCTCACCACCGGGGGCGCGGGAGACCCAGTACTTC	CASSPPGARETQYF
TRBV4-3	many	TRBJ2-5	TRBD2	TGCGCCAGCAGCCAAGATGCCCCTCCGACCGGGGGGGGGACCCAGTACTTC	CASSQDAPPTGGGTQYF
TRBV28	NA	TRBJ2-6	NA	TGTGCCAGCAGTCCACCCCCGACAGTGTCCAGCTCTGGGGCCAACGTCCTGACTTTC	CASSPPPTVSSSGANVLTF
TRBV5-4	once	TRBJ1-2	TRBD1	TGTGCCAGCAGCTTGGACAGGGGAAGGGATGGCTACACCTTC	CASSLDRGRDGYTF
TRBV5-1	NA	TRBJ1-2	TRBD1	TGCGCCAGCAGCTTGGCGACAGGGACGGGTGGCTACACCTTC	CASSLATGTGGYTF
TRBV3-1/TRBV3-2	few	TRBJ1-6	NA	TGTGCCAGCAGCCAACCAGGTTTGGATTCACCCCTCCACTTT	CASSQPGLDSPLHF
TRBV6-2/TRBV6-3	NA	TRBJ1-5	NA	TGTGCCAGCAGTTATTGGAGGGGTGGGAATCAGCCCCAGCATTTT	CASSYWRGGNQPQHF
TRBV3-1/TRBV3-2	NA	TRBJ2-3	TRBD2	TGTGCCAGCAGCCTCACCCGGACTAGCGGAACGGGAGATACGCAGTATTTT	CASSLTRTSGTGDTQYF
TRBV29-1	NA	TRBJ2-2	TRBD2	TGCAGCGTTGGTGGACTAGGCCGTCCCGGGGAGCTGTTTTTT	CSVGGLGRPGELFF
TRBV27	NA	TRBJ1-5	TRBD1	TGTGCCAGCAGTTTATTCAGGGCAGGGGGCGTGATTAATCAGCCCCAGCATTTT	CASSLFRAGGVINQPQHF
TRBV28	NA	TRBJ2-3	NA	TGTGCCAGCTGGAGAGATACGCAGTATTTT	CASWRDTQYF
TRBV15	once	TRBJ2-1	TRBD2	TGTGCCACCAGCAGTCGGACGACTAGCGGGAGGTTCAATGAGCAGTTCTTC	CATSSRTTSGRFNEQFF
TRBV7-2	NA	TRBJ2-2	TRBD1	TGTGCCAGCAGCTCAAGACAGGGGATCGACACCGGGGAGCTGTTTTTT	CASSSRQGIDTGELFF
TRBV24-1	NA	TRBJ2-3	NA	TGTGCCACCAGTGATCCTAGCGTTATGGATACGCAGTATTTT	CATSDPSVMDTQYF
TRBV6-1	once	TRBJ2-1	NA	TGTGCCAGCAGTGAACGGAGGGCGGTTTACAATGAGCAGTTCTTC	CASSERRAVYNEQFF
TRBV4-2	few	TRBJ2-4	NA	TGTGCCAGCAGCCAGAGACTCGATAACATTCAGTACTTC	CASSQRLDNIQYF
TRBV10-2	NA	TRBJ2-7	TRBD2	TGCGCCAGCAGCGGGACTAGCGGAACCTACGAGCAGTACTTC	CASSGTSGTYEQYF
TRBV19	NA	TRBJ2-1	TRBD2	TGTGCCAGTAGTATGAATAGCGGGAGGGCCAATGAGCAGTTCTTC	CASSMNSGRANEQFF
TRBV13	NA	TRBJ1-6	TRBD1	TGTGCCAGCAGCCTGGACAGGGCTGGGTCACCCCTCCACTTT	CASSLDRAGSPLHF
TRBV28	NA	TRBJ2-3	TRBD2	TGTGCCACTAGCGGGAGGGCTTTTACGCAGTATTTT	CATSGRAFTQYF
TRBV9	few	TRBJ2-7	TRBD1	TGTGCCAGCAGCCCCGGACAGGGCGGGTACGAGCAGTACTTC	CASSPGQGGYEQYF
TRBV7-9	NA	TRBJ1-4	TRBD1	TGTGCCAGCAGCTTTGCCGGGACAGAAGAAAAACTGTTTTTT	CASSFAGTEEKLFF
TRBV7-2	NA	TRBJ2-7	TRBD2	TGTGCCAGCAGCCTACTAGCGGTTAACTACGAGCAGTACTTC	CASSLLAVNYEQYF
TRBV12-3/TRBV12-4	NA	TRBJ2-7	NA	TGTGCCAGCAGTTTAGCGCTATCCTACGAGCAGTACTTC	CASSLALSYEQYF
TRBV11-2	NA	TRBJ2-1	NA	TGTGCCAGCAGCTTAGTGGAGGGTCGGGTCTACAATGAGCAGTTCTTC	CASSLVEGRVYNEQFF
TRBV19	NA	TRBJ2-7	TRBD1	TGTGCCAGTAGGGACAGGGATTACGAGCAGTACTTC	CASRDRDYEQYF
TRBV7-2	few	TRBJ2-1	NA	TGTGCCAGCAGCTTAGCGGGAGGCCAGGCGCAGTTCTTC	CASSLAGGQAQFF
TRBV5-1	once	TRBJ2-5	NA	TGCGCCAGCAGCCATACAGGGCAAGAGACCCAGTACTTC	CASSHTGQETQYF
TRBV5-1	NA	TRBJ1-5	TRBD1	TGCGCCAGCAGCTTGGACAGGGGGCAGGGACAGCCCCAGCATTTT	CASSLDRGQGQPQHF
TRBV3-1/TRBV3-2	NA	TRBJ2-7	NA	TGTGCCAGCAGCCTCAACAGGGACTACGAGCAGTACTTC	CASSLNRDYEQYF
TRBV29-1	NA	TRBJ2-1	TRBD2	TGCAGCGTGCCGGGGGGTAACTCCTACAATGAGCAGTTCTTC	CSVPGGNSYNEQFF
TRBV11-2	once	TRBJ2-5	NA	TGTGCCAGCAGCCTCCTGACAGGCCAAGAGACCCAGTACTTC	CASSLLTGQETQYF
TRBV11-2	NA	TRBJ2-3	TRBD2	TGTGCCAGCAGCCCTGCGGGGGGGGACACAGATACGCAGTATTTT	CASSPAGGDTDTQYF
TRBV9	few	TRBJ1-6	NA	TGTGCCAGTGGCCGGGACCAGGGGTTTGGATCACCCCTCCACTTT	CASGRDQGFGSPLHF
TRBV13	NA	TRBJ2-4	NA	TGTGCCAGCAGCTTAGGTCCGCAGGCCCTAGCCAAAAACATTCAGTACTTC	CASSLGPQALAKNIQYF
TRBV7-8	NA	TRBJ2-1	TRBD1	TGTGCCAGCAGCCCCAGCTCGGACAGGGCTTCCTACAATGAGCAGTTCTTC	CASSPSSDRASYNEQFF
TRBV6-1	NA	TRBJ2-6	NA	TGTGCCAGCAGTGAAGCGCGGGTCAGGGGGGCTCGGTCTGGGGCCAACGTCCTGACTTTC	CASSEARVRGARSGANVLTF